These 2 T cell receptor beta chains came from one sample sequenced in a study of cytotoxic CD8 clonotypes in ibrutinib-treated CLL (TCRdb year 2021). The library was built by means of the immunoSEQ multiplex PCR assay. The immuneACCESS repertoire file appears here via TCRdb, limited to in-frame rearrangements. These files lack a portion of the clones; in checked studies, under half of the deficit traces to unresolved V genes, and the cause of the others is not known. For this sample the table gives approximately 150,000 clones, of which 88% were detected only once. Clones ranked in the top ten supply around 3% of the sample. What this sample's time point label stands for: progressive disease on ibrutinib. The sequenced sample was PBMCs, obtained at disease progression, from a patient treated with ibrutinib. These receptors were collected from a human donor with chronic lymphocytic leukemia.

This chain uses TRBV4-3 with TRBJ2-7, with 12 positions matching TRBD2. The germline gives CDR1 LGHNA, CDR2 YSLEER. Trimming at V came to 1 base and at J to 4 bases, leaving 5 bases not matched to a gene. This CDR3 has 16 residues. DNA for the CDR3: TGCGCCAGCAGCCAAGTCCCTAGCGGGAGGGGGTACGAGCAGTACTTC. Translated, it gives CASSQVPSGRGYEQYF.

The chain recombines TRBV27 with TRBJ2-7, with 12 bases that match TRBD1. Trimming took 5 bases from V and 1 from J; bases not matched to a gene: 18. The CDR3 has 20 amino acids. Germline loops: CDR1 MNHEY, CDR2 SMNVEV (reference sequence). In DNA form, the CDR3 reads TGTGCCAGCAGTCGAGTTACGATAACCGGGACAGGGGGCATTTCCTACGAGCAGTACTTC. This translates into CASSRVTITGTGGISYEQYF.